This T cell receptor beta chain is drawn from a study of T cells in Graves' hyperthyroidism and ophthalmopathy. Whole-study results and caveats: Clonotypes that were expanded in thyroid above 0.001 mostly appeared in blood too.

This clonotype was seen repeatedly, ten times or more. What it binds is not known. From germline, CDR1 is MNHNY and CDR2 SVGAGI (reference sequence). V lost 2 bases to trimming and J lost 6 bases; unmatched junction nucleotides: 10. This CDR3 has 16 amino acids. Uncontrolled infections, other autoimmune diseases, pregnancy or lactation led to exclusion of patients. Each 10 ml fresh peripheral blood draw supplied the PBMCs. There were TCR beta CDR3 regions amplified from RNA transcripts. The TCR CDR3 first-round RT-PCR relied on the HTBI primer set. From the multiplex PCR reads, TCRdb called clonotypes with MiXCR, one entry per CDR3 protein. The sample holds roughly 700,000 distinct CDR3 sequences; 17% are singletons and the top ten take roughly 16%.

The material sequenced was blood. The rearrangement uses TRBV6-6 and TRBJ2-7; 10 bases match TRBD2. The origin of this receptor is a man between 50 and 59 years old with Graves' hyperthyroidism. The CDR3 region is CASSYQQAGGPIEQYF. CDR3 nucleotide sequence: TGTGCCAGCAGTTACCAACAAGCGGGAGGGCCGATCGAGCAGTACTTC.